The 19 T cell receptor beta chains in this list originate from one sample, sequenced in a study of T cells in tumors after PD-1 blockade. TCRdb's table, derived via immunoSEQ multiplex PCR, lists solely in-frame clones and lacks some. This sample has about 48,000 clones; 81% occur once, and the top ten carry just over 4%. The starting material was PBMCs, obtained before anti-PD-1 treatment. Every receptor here comes from a human donor with basal cell carcinoma.

The rearrangement joins TRBV19 to TRBJ1-2; 12 positions match TRBD1. V gave up 3 bases and J gave up 4 bases; unmatched junction bases: 3. The germline V gene encodes CDR1 LNHDA and CDR2 SQIVND (reference sequence). This CDR3 contains 15 residues. Here the CDR3 reads CASSIRDRGPYGYTF. CDR3 bases: TGTGCCAGTAGTATCCGGGACAGGGGGCCCTATGGCTACACCTTC.

V is TRBV3-1 (or the pseudogene TRBV3-2) and J is TRBJ1-2; TRBD1 matches at 7 bases. Germline CDR1 and CDR2: LGHDT and YNNKEL (reference sequence). The CDR3 extends over 13 amino acids. The J segment lost 8 bases and the V segment lost 4 bases, leaving 7 bases of the junction unmatched. The CDR3 loop reads CASSPRQGWGYTF. The CDR3 bases are TGTGCCAGCAGCCCCCGACAGGGCTGGGGCTACACCTTC.

The chain recombines TRBV15 with TRBJ2-3; TRBD2 might be the D (7 bases). Germline V CDR1 and CDR2: LNHNV, YYDKDF (reference sequence). Trimming took 4 bases from V and 2 from J, leaving 10 bases between them. The CDR3 loop spans 14 amino acids. This CDR3 reads CATSKGGATDTQYF. The CDR3 DNA sequence: TGTGCCACCAGCAAGGGGGGGGCCACAGATACGCAGTATTTT.

The genes are TRBV28 and TRBJ2-1, with D possibly being TRBD2 (5 bases). Trimming removed 5 bases from V and 4 bases from J, with 9 bases in between. The V gene's germline CDR1 is MDHEN and CDR2 SYDVKM. This CDR3 has 13 residues. CDR3 nucleotide sequence: TGTGCCAGCAGTCCCCCGGGGTACAATGAGCAGTTCTTC. Translating it yields CASSPPGYNEQFF. The full variable domain, its missing parts supplied by reference TRBV28 and TRBJ2-1, is DVKVTQSSRYLVKRTGEKVFLECVQDMDHENMFWYRQDPGLGLRLIYFSYDVKMKEKGDIPEGYSVSREKKERFSLILESASTNQTSMYLCASSPPGYNEQFFGPGTRLTVL.

V and J are TRBV10-1 and TRBJ2-3; no clear D. Trimming left V 0 bases short and J 4 bases short, with 14 bases between. The CDR3 contains 16 residues. Germline CDR1 and CDR2: WNHNN and SYGVQD (reference sequence). The CDR3 loop is CASSESRSMTSDTQYF. In DNA, the CDR3 is TGCGCCAGCAGTGAGTCGAGGTCGATGACCTCAGATACGCAGTATTTT.

Only a few counts were recorded for this clone. The gene calls are TRBV2 and TRBJ1-2; no clear D gene. CDR1 is SNHLY, CDR2 FYNNEI, per germline. The CDR3 runs 13 residues. Trimming removed 8 bases at V and 0 bases at J, with 10 bases between. CDR3 sequence: CASLTVSNYGYTF. In DNA form, the CDR3 reads TGTGCCAGCCTAACAGTCTCTAACTATGGCTACACCTTC.

The gene calls are TRBV24-1 and TRBJ1-1; D not certain. Trimming took 4 bases from V and 6 from J, leaving 17 bases between them. The germline gives CDR1 KGHDR, CDR2 SFDVKD. This CDR3 has 15 residues. The CDR3 is CATSDSGGRMAEAFF. CDR3 bases: TGTGCCACCAGTGACTCGGGCGGACGGATGGCTGAAGCTTTCTTT.

The chain has TRBV27 and TRBJ1-3; 9 nucleotides match TRBD1. The CDR3 covers 15 residues. Per the germline V gene, CDR1 is MNHEY and CDR2 is SMNVEV (reference sequence). V shed 4 bases, J shed 4 bases, and the junction held 5 bases outside the gene matches. As DNA, the CDR3 is TGTGCCAGCAGTTCCGGGACAGGGTGGGGAAACACCATATATTTT. Amino acid sequence: CASSSGTGWGNTIYF.

V is TRBV5-4 and J is TRBJ2-7; possibly TRBD2 for D (5 bases). This CDR3 comprises 14 residues. The germline V gene encodes CDR1 SGHNT and CDR2 YYREEE (reference sequence). Trimming pared 0 bases from V and 5 bases from J, leaving 12 bases between. CDR3 sequence (DNA): TGTGCCAGCAGCTTGGACACTAGATTCGACGAGCAGTACTTC. The encoded protein is CASSLDTRFDEQYF.

The V call is TRBV21-1, the J call TRBJ2-1; the table's TRBD1 call for D was not verified on the DNA. TRBV21-1 is designated a pseudogene. This CDR3 region has 17 residues. CDR3 amino acids: CASSTISGTGSPNEQFF. The CDR3 bases are TGTGCCAGCAGCACTATTTCCGGGACAGGGTCTCCTAATGAGCAGTTCTTC.

The chain is built from TRBV5-1 and TRBJ2-7; D is possibly TRBD1 (6 bases). Germline values: CDR1 SGHRS, CDR2 YFSETQ. The CDR3 extends over 12 amino acids. Trimming pared 4 bases from V and 5 bases from J, leaving 10 bases between. The CDR3 DNA reads TGCGCCAGCAGCCTACAGGGCCACGAGCAGTACTTC. Translated, it gives CASSLQGHEQYF.

The rearrangement links TRBV6-5 to TRBJ2-3; 13 nucleotides agree with TRBD2. J lost 4 bases, V lost 8 bases, and 6 bases had no gene match. Germline V gives CDR1 MNHEY, CDR2 SVGAGI. CDR3 length: 15 amino acids. Here the CDR3 DNA reads TGTGCCAGCGGGGACGGGACTAGCGGGGCAGATACGCAGTATTTT. Translation: CASGDGTSGADTQYF.

CDR3 region: CASSQAGAALNTQYF. DNA for the CDR3: TGTGCCAGCAGCCAAGCAGGGGCCGCACTGAATACGCAGTATTTT. The chain recombines TRBV4-2 with TRBJ2-3; D is perhaps TRBD1 (6 bases). Looked up from germline, CDR1 is LGHNA and CDR2 is YNFKEQ. This CDR3 spans 15 amino acids. Trimming left V 1 base short and J 7 bases short, with 15 bases between.

The chain recombines TRBV7-9 with TRBJ1-2; 8 positions agree with TRBD1. After removal of 5 bases from V and 5 bases from J, the junction contained 10 bases not matched to a gene. This CDR3 has 15 amino acids. CDR1 SEHNR and CDR2 FQNEAQ come from the germline V gene (reference sequence). The CDR3 spells CASSLMMTGVYGYTF. In nucleotides, the CDR3 is TGTGCCAGCAGCCTCATGATGACAGGGGTTTATGGCTACACCTTC. Based on the CDR3 plus reference TRBV7-9 and TRBJ1-2, the full variable domain is DTGVSQNPRHKITKRGQNVTFRCDPISEHNRLYWYRQTLGQGPEFLTYFQNEAQLEKSRLLSDRFSAERPKGSFSTLEIQRTEQGDSAMYLCASSLMMTGVYGYTFGSGTRLTVV.

V usage is TRBV10-1 and J usage is TRBJ2-3; no clear D gene. Germline CDR1 and CDR2: WNHNN and SYGVQD (reference sequence). V lost 7 bases, J lost 6 bases, and 11 bases lay in between. The CDR3 consists of 12 residues. The CDR3 region is CASNENGDTQYF. In nucleotides, the CDR3 is TGCGCCAGCAACGAGAATGGTGATACGCAGTATTTT.

The DNA of the CDR3 is TGTGCCAGCAGCCGACAGGGAATCTACGAGCAGTACTTC. It codes for CASSRQGIYEQYF. J is TRBJ2-7 and V is TRBV5-6, with 7 nucleotides matching TRBD1. The V segment lost 4 bases and the J segment 3 bases; nucleotides outside the gene matches: 4. Germline V CDR1 and CDR2: SGHDT, YYEEEE. CDR3 length: 13 residues.

The V gene is TRBV7-6, the J gene TRBJ1-5; 7 bases align to TRBD1. Looked up from germline, CDR1 is SGHVS and CDR2 is FNYEAQ. The CDR3 runs 13 residues. Trimming removed 4 bases from V and 4 bases from J; junction bases left unmatched: 1. CDR3 coding DNA: TGTGCCAGCAGCTGGGACAGAAATCAGCCCCAGCATTTT. It yields the protein CASSWDRNQPQHF.

The V call is TRBV27, the J call TRBJ1-5; D unclear. V was cut by 4 bases and J by 6 bases, with 13 bases left in between. CDR1 is MNHEY, CDR2 SMNVEV, per germline (reference sequence). The CDR3 has 14 residues. The CDR3 DNA follows: TGTGCCAGCAGTTCACAGCCGTTTTTTCAGCCCCAGCATTTT. Amino acids: CASSSQPFFQPQHF.

J is TRBJ2-5 and V is TRBV3-1 (or the pseudogene TRBV3-2), with 8 bases matching TRBD2. This CDR3 region has 16 residues. Germline V gene data show CDR1 as LGHDT and CDR2 as YNNKEL (reference sequence). V dropped 5 bases and J dropped 5; count of bases not matched to a gene: 13. CDR3 coding DNA: TGTGCCAGCAGCTACTACCTCCGTGCGGGGGGCGAGACCCAGTACTTC. Translation: CASSYYLRAGGETQYF.